This TCR beta chain stems from a study of shared clonotypes between healthy human individuals. For the study at large: Ranging from 18 to 49 in age, donors were a couple of women and a few men.

General observations from the study: The sampled material consisted only of blood, and tissue repertoires are likely to differ.

The CDR3 length is 20 residues. In germline, CDR1 is MNHEY, CDR2 SMNVEV (reference sequence). The junction had 18 bases not matched to a gene; V was cut back by 2 bases and J by 2 bases. Donation came from healthy HIV-negative adults that had no recent acute infections or vaccinations. Around 290 ng DNA, roughly 28,000 T cell genomes, went into unsorted PBMC replicate PCRs. Generated by immunoSEQ multiplex PCR, the TCRdb table keeps only in-frame clones and is missing some. Of 490,000 or so clones listed, about 79% were seen once; the top ten hold under 15%. As to this clone: Its specificity is unknown.

Sequenced: PBMCs. The chain links TRBV27 to TRBJ2-7, with 10 bases fitting TRBD2. This receptor was obtained from a woman aged 40 to 50 in good health. Some clones in this sample may be carry-over from other donors' samples. CDR3 sequence reads: CASSLEPGLPGTSDTYEQYF. The CDR3 DNA is TGTGCCAGCAGTTTAGAACCCGGCCTTCCGGGGACTAGCGATACCTACGAGCAGTACTTC.